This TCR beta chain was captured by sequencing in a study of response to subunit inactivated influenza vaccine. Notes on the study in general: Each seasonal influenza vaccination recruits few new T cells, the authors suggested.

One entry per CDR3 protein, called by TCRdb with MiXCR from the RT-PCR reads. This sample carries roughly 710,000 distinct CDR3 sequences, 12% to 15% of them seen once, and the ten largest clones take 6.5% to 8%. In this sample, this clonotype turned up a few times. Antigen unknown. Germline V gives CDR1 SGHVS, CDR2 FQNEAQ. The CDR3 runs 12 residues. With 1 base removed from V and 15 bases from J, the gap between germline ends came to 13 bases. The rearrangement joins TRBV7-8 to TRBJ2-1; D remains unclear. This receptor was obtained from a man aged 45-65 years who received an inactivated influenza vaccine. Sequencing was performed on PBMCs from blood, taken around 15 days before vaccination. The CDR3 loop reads CASSLVFESRFF. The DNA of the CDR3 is TGTGCCAGCAGCTTAGTGTTTGAGTCGCGGTTCTTC.